Included here is one TCR beta chain sequence, with context. Its antigen is unidentified. The sample comes from a study of cytotoxic CD8 clonotypes in ibrutinib-treated CLL. On the study more broadly: Included were about 11 relapsed/refractory and about 14 treatment-naive patients, of whom 17 were IGHV unmutated.

Findings and caveats of the study: Clonality climbed at ibrutinib response, then dropped toward baseline at progression. Baseline clonality was higher than in age-matched healthy donors and moved in step with circulating CD8+ T-cell counts.

The sequencing depth, 1 in 200,000 to 1 in 1 million T cells, was the target. Only in-frame clones appear in the TCRdb table, and some are missing; sequencing was by immunoSEQ multiplex PCR. The sample holds about 120,000 clones, approximately 58% seen once. The CDR3 extends over 16 amino acids. Between the trimmed V and J ends, which lost 3 bases and 4 bases, there was a span of 16 bases. The V gene's germline CDR1 is LNHDA and CDR2 SQIVND (reference sequence). The sample in question was PBMCs, obtained after 24 months of ibrutinib treatment. The receptor was derived from a human donor with chronic lymphocytic leukemia. The V and J genes are TRBV19 and TRBJ1-5; D possibly corresponds to TRBD1 (5 bases). The CDR3 sequence is CASSIGTGRSNQPQHF. The CDR3 nucleotides read TGTGCCAGTAGTATCGGGACCGGGAGGTCAAATCAGCCCCAGCATTTT.